A single sample is the source of the 19 T cell receptor beta chains below, sequenced in a study of T-cell reconstitution after alpha-beta-depleted transplantation in children. Unique molecular identifiers were incorporated when the TCRbeta library was constructed. TCRdb re-called the PCR reads with MiXCR, one entry per CDR3 protein. In the table there are 200,000 to 300,000 distinct CDR3 sequences, 12% of which are singletons. The specimen was PBMCs from the stem cell graft donor, collected from the stem cell graft. All receptors derive from a human donor who donated a stem cell graft to a child with acute lymphoblastic leukemia.

Comment on this clonotype: A much larger clone lies one base from this, so it may be a read error. V is TRBV6-2 or TRBV6-3 and J is TRBJ2-1, with a possible D match to TRBD1 (5 bases). CDR1 and CDR2 (germline): MNHEY, SVGEGT. The CDR3 extends over 14 amino acids. Trimming removed 4 bases at V and 13 bases at J, with 20 bases between. The CDR3 DNA reads as TGTGCCAGCAGTTCGGCTACAGGTGATAGGGGTCAGTTCTTC. Encoded protein: CASSSATGDRGQFF.

This chain joins TRBV20-1 and TRBJ1-2; no clear D. V was shortened by 3 bases and J by 4 bases, with 9 bases between the two germline ends. Germline V gives CDR1 DFQATT, CDR2 SNEGSKA (reference sequence). This CDR3 contains 12 residues. CDR3 amino acids: CSASGRTYGYTF. The CDR3 nucleotides are TGCAGTGCTAGCGGCCGGACCTATGGCTACACCTTC.

At least ten counts were recorded for this clonotype. The gene calls are TRBV6-2 or TRBV6-3 and TRBJ2-5; D is uncertain. Trimming took off 5 bases at V and 10 bases at J, with 11 bases between the two ends. CDR3 length equals 11 residues. Germline CDR1 MNHEY, CDR2 SVGEGT. The CDR3 loop reads CASSQLRFQYF. The CDR3, as DNA: TGTGCCAGCAGTCAACTTCGATTCCAGTACTTC.

This clonotype appeared many times. This rearrangement joins TRBV5-8 to TRBJ1-6; D not certain. The CDR3 has 13 residues. Germline values: CDR1 SGHTS, CDR2 YDEGEE. V lost 0 bases to trimming and J lost 6 bases, with 4 bases between them. The CDR3 spells CASSLATNSPLHF. In nucleotides, the CDR3 is TGTGCCAGCAGCTTGGCGACTAATTCACCCCTCCACTTT.

This clonotype has ten or more counts. V and J are TRBV12-3 or TRBV12-4 and TRBJ2-6; TRBD1 matches 9 bases. CDR3 length: 18 residues. V gave up 3 bases and J gave up 2 bases; unmatched junction bases: 8. CDR3 loop: CASSFRFGQGTGANVLTF. The CDR3 DNA follows: TGTGCCAGCAGTTTTAGGTTCGGACAGGGGACTGGGGCCAACGTCCTGACTTTC.

This clonotype came up many times. The chain links TRBV7-9 to TRBJ1-2; D is uncertain. The CDR3 is made up of 13 amino acids. The V and J ends lost 6 bases and 3 bases respectively, with 11 bases between them. Looked up from germline, CDR1 is SEHNR and CDR2 is FQNEAQ (reference sequence). CDR3 protein: CASRVEGDYGYTF. In nucleotides, the CDR3 is TGTGCCAGCAGAGTGGAGGGAGACTATGGCTACACCTTC. The whole variable domain, remainder taken from reference TRBV7-9 and TRBJ1-2, is DTGVSQNPRHKITKRGQNVTFRCDPISEHNRLYWYRQTLGQGPEFLTYFQNEAQLEKSRLLSDRFSAERPKGSFSTLEIQRTEQGDSAMYLCASRVEGDYGYTFGSGTRLTVV.

This clonotype occurred many times. The genes are TRBV5-6 and TRBJ2-1, with 8 bases aligning to TRBD1. The CDR3 sequence is 14 residues long. The V segment lost 4 bases and the J segment 10 bases; nucleotides outside the gene matches: 10. Germline V CDR1 and CDR2: SGHDT, YYEEEE. The DNA for the CDR3 is TGTGCCAGCAGCGTGACAGGGGAGTTCGGGGAGCAGTTCTTC. The encoded protein is CASSVTGEFGEQFF.

This clonotype was counted ten times or more. The chain links TRBV6-5 to TRBJ1-2; 7 nucleotides line up with TRBD1. In germline, CDR1 is MNHEY, CDR2 SVGAGI. This CDR3 has 13 amino acids. V shed 4 bases, J shed 13 bases, and the junction held 12 bases outside the gene matches. The CDR3 nucleotides are TGTGCCAGCAGTTTCGACAGGGCCGTACCCCGCACCTTC. Protein: CASSFDRAVPRTF.

At least ten counts were recorded for this clonotype. The J gene is TRBJ2-5, the V gene TRBV4-1; a possible D gene is TRBD2 (5 bases). Trimming stripped 1 base from V and 5 bases from J, with 11 bases between. Germline V lookup: CDR1 MGHRA, CDR2 YSYEKL. This CDR3 region has 14 residues. The CDR3 sequence: CASSQGDGVETQYF. The CDR3 DNA sequence: TGCGCCAGCAGCCAAGGTGACGGGGTCGAGACCCAGTACTTC.

Concerning this clonotype itself: One base away lies a much larger clone, so this may be a sequencing read error. This sequence joins TRBV4-3 and TRBJ2-1; the D call may be TRBD1 or TRBD2 (6 bases each). Trimming removed 0 bases at V and 12 bases at J, with 21 bases between. This CDR3 has 16 residues. CDR1 is LGHNA and CDR2 is YSLEER in the germline V gene. CDR3 residues: CASSQDPQPPGAGQFF. CDR3 bases: TGCGCCAGCAGCCAAGATCCCCAGCCCCCGGGGGCTGGGCAGTTCTTC.

Many counts were recorded for this clonotype. V and J are TRBV7-2 and TRBJ2-7; TRBD2 aligns across 8 bases. The CDR3 has 13 residues. CDR1 and CDR2 from the germline V gene are SGHTA and FQGNSA. Trimming at V came to 1 base and at J to 10 bases, leaving 6 bases not matched to a gene. CDR3: CASSLGSAGGQYF. The DNA of the CDR3 is TGTGCCAGCAGCTTAGGATCCGCGGGGGGACAGTACTTC.

The chain employs TRBV18 and TRBJ1-1; weak D call: TRBD1 (5 bases). Per germline, CDR1 KGHSH and CDR2 LQKENI. V lost 6 bases to trimming and J lost 4 bases, with 21 bases between them. This CDR3 spans 16 amino acids. CDR3 protein: CASSSNQGPTLTEAFF. In DNA, the CDR3 is TGTGCCAGCTCGTCCAACCAGGGACCGACCCTCACTGAAGCTTTCTTT.

Of note for this clonotype: A much larger clone sits a single nucleotide away, making a read error possible. The rearrangement joins TRBV21-1 to TRBJ2-1; the table names TRBD2, a call not compared with the DNA. TRBV21-1 is tagged as a pseudogene. CDR3 size: 22 residues. The CDR3 nucleotides read TGTGCCAGCAGCACAGACCTCCCTTCTAGCGGGAGTGCGGGGAGCTCCTACAATGAGCAGTTCTTC. It translates to CASSTDLPSSGSAGSSYNEQFF.

This sequence joins TRBV28 and TRBJ2-2, with 13 bases matching TRBD2. This CDR3 spans 18 amino acids. Per germline, CDR1 MDHEN and CDR2 SYDVKM. V shed 5 bases, J shed 7 bases, and the junction held 13 bases outside the gene matches. The CDR3 bases are TGTGCCAGCAGTCCACTAGCGGGAGGGACGGGGGGCAGCGGGGAGCTGTTTTTT. This gives the protein CASSPLAGGTGGSGELFF.

This clonotype was seen repeatedly, ten times or more. The J gene is TRBJ2-2, the V gene TRBV10-3; TRBD2 matches 14 bases. The CDR3 loop spans 18 amino acids. CDR1 ENHRY and CDR2 SYGVKD come from the germline V gene. V trimming: 9 bases; J trimming: 1 base; junction bases outside the gene matches: 10. In DNA, the CDR3 is TGTGCCATACGAAGACTAGCGGGGGGGCCGGGGAACACCGGGGAGCTGTTTTTT. This gives the protein CAIRRLAGGPGNTGELFF.

Comments on this clonotype: A much larger clone differs by one base, so this may be a read error. The rearrangement joins TRBV7-9 to TRBJ2-7, with 11 nucleotides matching TRBD2. Trimming cost V 5 bases and J 8 bases; bases outside gene matches: 11. The germline V gene has CDR1 SEHNR and CDR2 FQNEAQ (reference sequence). This CDR3 is built from 15 residues. CDR3 sequence reads: CASSPPLAGGHQQYF. CDR3 DNA sequence: TGTGCCAGCAGCCCACCCTTAGCGGGGGGGCACCAGCAGTACTTC.

Note on this clonotype: Possible read error: a much larger clone is one base away. The rearrangement joins TRBV5-6 to TRBJ2-4, with TRBD1 identical over 8 bases. V lost 5 bases to trimming and J lost 7 bases; unmatched junction nucleotides: 8. The CDR3 loop spans 14 amino acids. Germline values: CDR1 SGHDT, CDR2 YYEEEE. CDR3 protein: CASRGQGRWNIQYF. The CDR3 DNA reads as TGTGCCAGCAGAGGACAGGGTAGGTGGAACATTCAGTACTTC.

The rearrangement uses TRBV5-1 and TRBJ2-7, with TRBD2 identical over 9 bases. Germline V CDR1 and CDR2: SGHRS, YFSETQ. This CDR3 has 16 residues. V lost 2 bases and J lost 2; bases outside the gene matches: 8. CDR3 sequence (DNA): TGCGCCAGCAGCTTTGGTGGCGGGAGGGCGACCTACGAGCAGTACTTC. Translated, it gives CASSFGGGRATYEQYF. The entire variable domain, with the rest obtained from reference TRBV5-1 and TRBJ2-7, is as follows: KAGVTQTPRYLIKTRGQQVTLSCSPISGHRSVSWYQQTPGQGLQFLFEYFSETQRNKGNFPGRFSGRQFSNSRSEMNVSTLELGDSALYLCASSFGGGRATYEQYFGPGTRLTVT.

This clonotype turned up a few times. The chain has TRBV4-3 and TRBJ1-6, with TRBD1 matching 9 bases. The CDR3 sequence is 15 residues long. The junction had 5 bases not matched to a gene; V was cut back by 4 bases and J by 7 bases. Germline CDR1 and CDR2: LGHNA and YSLEER. The CDR3 reads CASSPQDRGNSPLHF. The CDR3 nucleotides read TGCGCCAGCAGCCCCCAGGACAGGGGCAATTCACCCCTCCACTTT.